Each of the 17 T cell receptor beta chains below was sequenced from the same sample in a study of Ad26.COV2.S vaccination and SARS-CoV-2 variants. Treatment denoted: around 19 received Ad26.COV2.S at low or high dose, single or two shots; several received placebo; per-sample allocation not given. The study sampled participants on day 63 after the first vaccine or placebo injection. Repertoires were generated with immunoSEQ multiplex PCR, while TCRdb's copy carries only in-frame clones and drops some. Here the sample spans about 440,000 clones, less than 95% being singletons. The sequencing used peripheral blood, collected in a trial of Ad26.COV2.S vaccine versus placebo. These receptors all come from a person aged 18-65 years who received the Ad26.COV2.S COVID-19 vaccine or a placebo.

The V gene is TRBV18, the J gene TRBJ1-5; D is perhaps TRBD1 (5 bases). This CDR3 has 16 residues. Germline V lookup: CDR1 KGHSH, CDR2 LQKENI. Trimming removed 0 bases from V and 7 bases from J, with 16 bases in between. Here the CDR3 reads CASSPPELAGRQPQHF. Here the CDR3 DNA reads TGTGCCAGCTCACCACCGGAACTGGCAGGGAGACAGCCCCAGCATTTT.

The chain joins TRBV6-1 to TRBJ2-1; D remains unclear. Trimming cost V 2 bases and J 8 bases, with 10 bases left between them. CDR1 is MNHNS, CDR2 SASEGT, per germline. This CDR3 has 13 amino acids. CDR3 protein: CASSESRDDEQFF. The CDR3, as DNA: TGTGCCAGCAGTGAAAGCCGAGACGATGAGCAGTTCTTC.

This clone was counted only a few times. The junction and the germline gene differ at one end; a read error may be behind it. The chain has TRBV7-7 and TRBJ2-1, with D hard to call. The CDR3 runs 16 residues. Germline V gives CDR1 SSHAT, CDR2 FNYEAQ (reference sequence). The chain's CDR3 is CASSLFPSLDGNEQFF. CDR3 DNA sequence: TGTGCTAGCAGCTTGTTTCCCTCCCTGGACGGCAATGAGCAGTTCTTC.

The rearrangement uses TRBV5-6 and TRBJ2-1, with D unclear. From germline, CDR1 is SGHDT and CDR2 YYEEEE. This CDR3 is built from 12 residues. V lost 3 bases and J lost 12, with 13 bases in between. DNA of the CDR3: TGTGCCAGCAGCTCAAGGTCAGAGGCGCAGTTCTTC. It codes for CASSSRSEAQFF.

This rearrangement joins TRBV11-2 to TRBJ1-1; the match to TRBD1 covers 7 bases. The germline V gene has CDR1 SGHAT and CDR2 FQNNGV. There are 12 residues in the CDR3. V lost 3 bases, J lost 11 bases, and 6 bases stayed unmatched. CDR3 sequence: CASSFPQGGAFF. The CDR3, as DNA: TGTGCCAGCAGCTTTCCTCAGGGGGGGGCTTTCTTT.

On this clone: The same CDR3 can be traced to other DNA sequences in this sample. This rearrangement joins TRBV27 to TRBJ1-2; 10 positions match TRBD1. CDR3 size: 13 residues. The V gene end was trimmed by 0 bases and the J gene end by 8 bases; junction bases not matched to a gene: 0. Germline V gene data show CDR1 as MNHEY and CDR2 as SMNVEV (reference sequence). The CDR3 is CASSLSGQGGYTF. The CDR3 nucleotides are TGTGCCAGCAGTTTATCGGGACAGGGGGGCTACACCTTC.

V gene TRBV28 combines with J gene TRBJ2-7; 8 nucleotides align to TRBD1. The germline gives CDR1 MDHEN, CDR2 SYDVKM. V shed 3 bases, J shed 7 bases, and the junction held 5 bases outside the gene matches. The CDR3 contains 13 residues. The CDR3 is CASSFFRTGEQYF. CDR3 sequence (DNA): TGTGCCAGCAGTTTTTTTAGGACAGGGGAGCAGTACTTC.

V and J are TRBV21-1 and TRBJ2-7. TRBV21-1 is termed a pseudogene. This CDR3 spans 16 amino acids. CDR3 amino acids: CASSKGGGTEPYEQYF. The CDR3 DNA follows: TGTGCCAGCAGCAAAGGAGGTGGAACAGAACCCTACGAGCAGTACTTC.

The rearrangement links TRBV7-9 to TRBJ2-3; unclear D gene. The CDR3 spans 13 residues. Germline V gene data show CDR1 as SEHNR and CDR2 as FQNEAQ (reference sequence). Trimming left V 5 bases short and J 2 bases short, with 8 bases between. CDR3 nucleotides: TGTGCCAGCAGCCTATATAACACAGATACGCAGTATTTT. Amino acid sequence: CASSLYNTDTQYF.

The chain employs TRBV20-1 and TRBJ1-1; TRBD1 might be the D (5 bases). Germline lookup yields CDR1 DFQATT and CDR2 SNEGSKA (reference sequence). CDR3 length: 16 amino acids. V was trimmed by 3 bases and J by 0 bases, leaving 17 bases between them. This CDR3 is CSASLGPKTLNTEAFF. DNA for the CDR3: TGCAGTGCTAGTCTGGGACCGAAAACCTTGAACACTGAAGCTTTCTTT.

The V call is TRBV20-1, the J call TRBJ2-7; TRBD1 aligns across 7 bases. V shed 4 bases and J 1 base; nucleotides not matched to a gene: 4. Germline CDR1 is DFQATT and CDR2 is SNEGSKA (reference sequence). The length of the CDR3 is 13 residues. The CDR3 loop reads CSANDRESYEQYF. As DNA, the CDR3 is TGCAGTGCTAATGACAGGGAATCCTACGAGCAGTACTTC.

The chain joins TRBV18 to TRBJ1-3, with a tentative D call TRBD1 (6 bases). V was trimmed by 6 bases and J by 0 bases, leaving 18 bases between them. This CDR3 comprises 17 residues. In germline, CDR1 is KGHSH, CDR2 LQKENI. The CDR3 loop reads CASSLMGHSFSGNTIYF. As DNA, the CDR3 is TGTGCCAGCTCCCTGATGGGACACTCATTCTCTGGAAACACCATATATTTT.

The chain links TRBV28 to TRBJ1-1; tentative D call: TRBD1 (5 bases). This CDR3 has 14 amino acids. Trimming removed 4 bases at V and 3 bases at J, with 12 bases between. The germline V gene has CDR1 MDHEN and CDR2 SYDVKM. CDR3 loop: CASSSLGQDTEAFF. The CDR3 region has the DNA TGTGCCAGCAGTTCTTTGGGGCAGGACACTGAAGCTTTCTTT. Full variable domain (outside the CDR3, taken from reference TRBV28 and TRBJ1-1): DVKVTQSSRYLVKRTGEKVFLECVQDMDHENMFWYRQDPGLGLRLIYFSYDVKMKEKGDIPEGYSVSREKKERFSLILESASTNQTSMYLCASSSLGQDTEAFFGQGTRLTVV.

This clone was seen once. The V and J genes are TRBV5-1 and TRBJ2-1, with D perhaps being TRBD1 or TRBD2 (5 bases each). The germline V and J ends were trimmed by 5 bases and 4 bases, with 16 bases remaining between them. CDR3 length: 15 amino acids. The germline CDR1 and CDR2 sequences are SGHRS and YFSETQ. The CDR3 region is CASRALRDRYNEQFF. CDR3 in DNA: TGCGCCAGCAGGGCACTCAGGGACCGATACAATGAGCAGTTCTTC.

The chain has TRBV27 and TRBJ1-5; tentatively, D is TRBD1 (6 bases). This CDR3 is 16 amino acids long. Germline V gene sequence: CDR1 MNHEY, CDR2 SMNVEV (reference sequence). V was shortened by 0 bases and J by 5 bases, with 14 bases between the two germline ends. The chain's CDR3 is CASSLSGHPGDQPQHF. The CDR3 region has the DNA TGTGCCAGCAGTTTATCGGGCCACCCAGGGGATCAGCCCCAGCATTTT.

A note on this clone: An end of the junction differs from the germline gene, which may be a read error. The chain uses TRBV12-3 or TRBV12-4 and TRBJ2-7; D gene ambiguous. This CDR3 region has 8 residues. CDR3 residues: CASGWKDF. CDR3 in DNA: TGTGCCAGCGGGTGGAAGGACTTC.

The V call is TRBV4-1, the J call TRBJ2-7; D not resolved. From germline, CDR1 is MGHRA and CDR2 YSYEKL. V lost 1 base and J lost 2, with 6 bases in between. The CDR3 sequence is 13 residues long. The CDR3 DNA reads TGCGCCAGCAGCCAAGGCCCAGCCTACGAGCAGTACTTC. This codes for CASSQGPAYEQYF.